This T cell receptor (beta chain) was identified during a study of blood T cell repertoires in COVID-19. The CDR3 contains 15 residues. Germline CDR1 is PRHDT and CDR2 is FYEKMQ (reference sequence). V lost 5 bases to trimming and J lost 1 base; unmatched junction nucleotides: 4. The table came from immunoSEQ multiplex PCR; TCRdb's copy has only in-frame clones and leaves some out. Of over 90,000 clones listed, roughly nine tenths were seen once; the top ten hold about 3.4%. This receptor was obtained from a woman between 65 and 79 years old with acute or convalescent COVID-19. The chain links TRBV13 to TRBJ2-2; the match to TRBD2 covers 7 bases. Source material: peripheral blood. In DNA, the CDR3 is TGTGCCAGCAGCCCCCAGCGGGGGAACACCGGGGAGCTGTTTTTT. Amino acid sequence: CASSPQRGNTGELFF.